Below are 15 T cell receptor beta chains sequenced from a single sample in a study of blood T cells in healthy people across ages. Combining a sample-barcoded 5' primer with a J-beta primer mix, a second PCR ran for about 6 to 12 cycles. One entry per CDR3 protein results from TCRdb running MiXCR on the 5' RACE reads. Of 850,000 to 1,100,000 distinct CDR3 sequences listed, 35% to 40% are singletons. Sequencing input: blood. The receptors derive from a man aged 18-30 years in good health.

This sequence joins TRBV27 and TRBJ2-5; D might be TRBD1 (6 bases). Looked up from germline, CDR1 is MNHEY and CDR2 is SMNVEV (reference sequence). CDR3 length: 14 residues. The germline V and J ends were trimmed by 11 bases and 1 base, with 17 bases remaining between them. CDR3 nucleotide sequence: TGTGCCTCTGGGGGCCTAGGGGTCCAAGAGACCCAGTACTTC. It is translated as CASGGLGVQETQYF.

This clonotype was seen more than once but under ten times. The rearrangement uses TRBV5-1 and TRBJ1-1; TRBD1 might be the D (5 bases). The V gene lost 4 bases and the J gene lost 0 bases, with 16 bases spanning the gap. The germline V gene encodes CDR1 SGHRS and CDR2 YFSETQ. The length of the CDR3 is 16 residues. CDR3 sequence: CASSLLGGGLNTEAFF. CDR3 DNA: TGCGCCAGCAGCCTCCTGGGGGGGGGACTGAACACTGAAGCTTTCTTT.

About this clonotype: Given a much more abundant clone one base away, this may be a read error. The chain has TRBV6-5 and TRBJ2-5; perhaps TRBD1 as D (5 bases). Germline V gives CDR1 MNHEY, CDR2 SVGAGI. Trimming cost V 11 bases and J 3 bases, with 10 bases left between them. The CDR3 totals 11 residues. The CDR3 sequence: CAGTGEETQYF. The CDR3 DNA is TGTGCCGGCACAGGCGAAGAGACCCAGTACTTC.

Notes on this clonotype: A much more abundant neighbour one base away suggests this may be a read error. The chain carries TRBV12-3 or TRBV12-4 and TRBJ2-5; 9 bases are shared with TRBD2. The V gene end was trimmed by 5 bases and the J gene end by 11 bases; junction bases not matched to a gene: 15. The CDR3 spans 15 residues. The CDR3 reads CASSPGGLAYNEQYF. The CDR3 DNA reads TGTGCCAGCAGTCCTGGGGGACTAGCTTACAATGAGCAGTACTTC.

This clonotype showed up just a few times. The V gene is TRBV3-1, the J gene TRBJ1-4; tentative D call: TRBD1 (6 bases). The CDR3 has 19 amino acids. Germline CDR1 LGHDT, CDR2 YNNKEL (reference sequence). V was shortened by 0 bases and J by 5 bases, with 22 bases between the two germline ends. DNA for the CDR3: TGTGCCAGCAGCCAAGAATGGGGGCTCCCGGGACGGACGAATGAAAAACTGTTTTTT. Protein: CASSQEWGLPGRTNEKLFF.

Turning to this clonotype: One junction end disagrees with the germline gene, perhaps due to a read error. The genes are TRBV20-1 and TRBJ2-5; D perhaps matches TRBD2 (7 bases). CDR1 and CDR2 from the germline V gene are DFQATT and SNEGSKA (reference sequence). The CDR3 totals 14 residues. The CDR3 DNA reads TGCAGCCCGAAAGGGGGGGCCAGACAAGAGCCCCAGTACTTC. Amino acids: CSPKGGARQEPQYF.

The chain carries TRBV20-1 and TRBJ2-7, with 8 bases matching TRBD2. The V gene end was trimmed by 0 bases and the J gene end by 2 bases; junction bases not matched to a gene: 9. The V gene's germline CDR1 is DFQATT and CDR2 SNEGSKA (reference sequence). CDR3 length: 16 residues. The CDR3 protein is CSARDLRGGPPYEQYF. Written as DNA, the CDR3 is TGCAGTGCTAGAGATCTTCGCGGGGGGCCACCCTACGAGCAGTACTTC.

This clonotype has a handful of counts. This chain links TRBV9 with TRBJ1-1, with D possibly TRBD1 on 5 matching bases. The germline gives CDR1 SGDLS, CDR2 YYNGEE. V dropped 4 bases and J dropped 10 bases, with 11 bases sitting between them. The CDR3 loop spans 11 amino acids. Here the CDR3 DNA reads TGTGCCAGCAGCCCGTCCGGGGGAGCTTTCTTT. Translating gives CASSPSGGAFF.

V usage is TRBV30 and J usage is TRBJ1-4; D gene ambiguous. The CDR3 covers 14 residues. Per germline, CDR1 GTSNPN and CDR2 SVGIG (reference sequence). V was pared by 3 bases and J by 0 bases, with 8 bases between. CDR3 sequence reads: CAWRGRTTNEKLFF. CDR3 sequence (DNA): TGTGCCTGGAGGGGGAGGACAACTAATGAAAAACTGTTTTTT.

The CDR3 loop is CSAAGPGYEKLFF. As DNA, the CDR3 is TGCAGTGCCGCGGGACCAGGGTACGAAAAACTGTTTTTT. This chain joins TRBV20-1 and TRBJ1-4; D might be TRBD1 (5 bases). The CDR3 consists of 13 residues. The V and J ends lost 6 bases and 8 bases respectively, with 16 bases between them. The germline CDR1 and CDR2 sequences are DFQATT and SNEGSKA (reference sequence).

This clonotype showed up just a few times. J is TRBJ1-2 and V is TRBV29-1; the D gene is possibly TRBD1 (5 bases). The V gene lost 0 bases and the J gene lost 3 bases, with 8 bases spanning the gap. The length of the CDR3 is 13 residues. In germline, CDR1 is SQVTM, CDR2 ANQGSEA. CDR3 DNA: TGCAGCGTTGAAGATCCAGGGTACTATGGCTACACCTTC. Translated: CSVEDPGYYGYTF.

The chain links TRBV7-9 to TRBJ1-2; the D is unclear. CDR1 and CDR2 from the germline V gene are SEHNR and FQNEAQ (reference sequence). V shed 5 bases and J shed 6 bases, with 13 bases lying between them. The CDR3 consists of 13 residues. Here the CDR3 reads CASSQEGLDGYTF. In DNA form, the CDR3 reads TGTGCCAGCAGCCAAGAAGGGCTCGATGGCTACACCTTC.

This clonotype was observed a handful of times. The chain carries TRBV15 and TRBJ2-7, with D possibly TRBD1 on 6 matching bases. Germline V gene sequence: CDR1 LNHNV, CDR2 YYDKDF (reference sequence). The CDR3 sequence is 16 residues long. V was cut by 0 bases and J by 2 bases, with 14 bases left in between. The chain's CDR3 is CATSRDPFWTAYEQYF. CDR3 bases: TGTGCCACCAGCAGAGATCCTTTTTGGACAGCCTACGAGCAGTACTTC.

This clonotype was detected only a few times. The chain recombines TRBV6-5 with TRBJ1-2, with 7 positions matching TRBD1. V was pared by 2 bases and J by 6 bases, with 6 bases of the junction left unmatched. Germline V CDR1 and CDR2: MNHEY, SVGAGI. The CDR3 is 14 residues long. CDR3 region: CASSYRGLRDGYTF. The CDR3 nucleotides read TGTGCCAGCAGTTACAGGGGGCTTAGGGATGGCTACACCTTC.

Only a few counts were recorded for this clonotype. The chain employs TRBV5-1 and TRBJ2-7; D is perhaps TRBD1 (5 bases). The CDR3 length is 14 residues. CDR1 SGHRS and CDR2 YFSETQ come from the germline V gene. The V end lost 2 bases, the J end lost 2 bases, and 11 bases lay between the germline ends. This CDR3 reads CASSFKDMPYEQYF. The CDR3 DNA is TGCGCCAGCAGCTTTAAGGACATGCCCTACGAGCAGTACTTC.